The next 26 T cell receptor beta chains were all read from a single sample in a study of blood T cell repertoires in COVID-19. Here immunoSEQ multiplex PCR was the method, and the copy in TCRdb shows in-frame clones only, minus some. The sample lists approximately 70,000 clones, roughly nine tenths seen once, with about 7% in the top ten. Input material: peripheral blood. Receptor source: a man aged 35-49 years with COVID-19, enrolled during active disease.

This clone was seen only once. The CDR3 sequence: CASSLGQPNSPLHF. The CDR3 nucleotides read TGTGCCAGCAGCCTAGGACAGCCTAATTCACCCCTCCACTTT. The V and J genes are TRBV5-4 and TRBJ1-6; maybe TRBD1 (6 bases). Per germline, CDR1 SGHNT and CDR2 YYREEE (reference sequence). This CDR3 is built from 14 residues. Trimming removed 4 bases at V and 6 bases at J, with 11 bases between. Together with reference TRBV5-4 and TRBJ1-6, the CDR3 gives the full variable domain: ETGVTQSPTHLIKTRGQQVTLRCSSQSGHNTVSWYQQALGQGPQFIFQYYREEENGRGNFPPRFSGLQFPNYSSELNVNALELDDSALYLCASSLGQPNSPLHFGNGTRLTVT.

This chain links TRBV28 with TRBJ1-2; D not certain. The CDR3 has 14 amino acids. Trimming removed 0 bases from V and 3 bases from J, with 8 bases in between. Germline values: CDR1 MDHEN, CDR2 SYDVKM. CDR3 region: CASSLWTGDYGYTF. As DNA, the CDR3 is TGTGCCAGCAGTTTATGGACCGGAGACTATGGCTACACCTTC.

The J gene is TRBJ1-5, the V gene TRBV10-3; D might be TRBD1 (5 bases). From germline, CDR1 is ENHRY and CDR2 SYGVKD. The CDR3 covers 15 residues. Between the trimmed V and J ends, which lost 4 bases and 5 bases, there was a span of 15 bases. The CDR3 bases are TGTGCCATCAGTGCTCAGGGAGGGCCCGATCAGCCCCAGCATTTT. This gives the protein CAISAQGGPDQPQHF.

V usage is TRBV19 and J usage is TRBJ1-5; D unclear. This CDR3 has 12 amino acids. V was shortened by 5 bases and J by 2 bases, with 4 bases between the two germline ends. CDR1 and CDR2 from the germline V gene are LNHDA and SQIVND (reference sequence). The CDR3 sequence: CASSGGNQPQHF. CDR3 nucleotides: TGTGCCAGTAGTGGAGGCAATCAGCCCCAGCATTTT.

By share of the sample, this clone is medium-sized. The chain couples TRBV30 to TRBJ1-5; the D is unclear. From germline, CDR1 is GTSNPN and CDR2 SVGIG (reference sequence). V lost 2 bases to trimming and J lost 5 bases, with 16 bases between them. This CDR3 has 15 amino acids. The CDR3 sequence is CAWSTSGSVDQPQHF. The CDR3 DNA is TGTGCCTGGAGTACCAGCGGATCGGTCGATCAGCCCCAGCATTTT.

The rearrangement joins TRBV11-3 to TRBJ2-1; D remains unclear. Trimming left V 5 bases short and J 4 bases short, with 9 bases between. The CDR3 consists of 13 residues. CDR1 SGHNT and CDR2 YENEEA come from the germline V gene. In DNA form, the CDR3 reads TGTGCCAGCAGCACAAACATATACAATGAGCAGTTCTTC. Protein product: CASSTNIYNEQFF.

The chain couples TRBV29-1 to TRBJ2-3, with TRBD2 matching over 12 bases. Trimming cost V 2 bases and J 6 bases; bases outside gene matches: 6. Germline CDR1 is SQVTM and CDR2 is ANQGSEA. CDR3 length equals 15 residues. The CDR3 is CSVERLAGEGDTQYF. The CDR3 nucleotides are TGCAGCGTTGAAAGACTAGCGGGGGAAGGGGATACGCAGTATTTT.

The genes are TRBV6-6 and TRBJ1-3; D not certain. Germline V gene data show CDR1 as MNHNY and CDR2 as SVGAGI (reference sequence). The CDR3 runs to 15 residues. The V end was cut by 8 bases, the J end by 2 bases, with 16 bases between. As DNA, the CDR3 is TGTGCCAGCCTAGCAGGTGGAACCACTGGAAACACCATATATTTT. This codes for CASLAGGTTGNTIYF.

The chain combines TRBV28 with TRBJ1-3, with 7 bases fitting TRBD1. Germline CDR1 is MDHEN and CDR2 is SYDVKM. The V gene end was trimmed by 7 bases and the J gene end by 0 bases; junction bases not matched to a gene: 12. The CDR3 is made up of 17 amino acids. CDR3 sequence: CASTPPDRTTSGNTIYF. The CDR3, as DNA: TGTGCCAGCACCCCCCCGGACAGGACAACCTCTGGAAACACCATATATTTT.

The gene calls are TRBV2 and TRBJ2-7, with 7 bases matching TRBD2. The trim removed 3 bases at V and 3 bases at J, leaving 8 bases unmatched. Germline lookup yields CDR1 SNHLY and CDR2 FYNNEI. The CDR3 totals 15 residues. The CDR3 loop reads CASSDVAAGNYEQYF. Written as DNA, the CDR3 is TGTGCCAGCAGTGATGTAGCAGCGGGGAACTACGAGCAGTACTTC.

The rearrangement uses TRBV19 and TRBJ1-2, with D hard to call. From germline, CDR1 is LNHDA and CDR2 SQIVND (reference sequence). This CDR3 comprises 13 residues. Trimming took off 3 bases at V and 0 bases at J, with 5 bases between the two ends. The CDR3 coding sequence is TGTGCCAGTAGTATGCGGTCTAACTATGGCTACACCTTC. Its translation is CASSMRSNYGYTF. Using reference TRBV19 and TRBJ1-2 for the parts outside the CDR3, the full variable domain is DGGITQSPKYLFRKEGQNVTLSCEQNLNHDAMYWYRQDPGQGLRLIYYSQIVNDFQKGDIAEGYSVSREKKESFPLTVTSAQKNPTAFYLCASSMRSNYGYTFGSGTRLTVV.

The chain is built from TRBV5-1 and TRBJ2-1; possible D gene TRBD2, 6 bases. Trimming pared 2 bases from V and 7 bases from J, leaving 16 bases between. The germline V gene has CDR1 SGHRS and CDR2 YFSETQ. CDR3 length: 15 residues. The CDR3 bases are TGCGCCAGCAGCTTAGGGGACTCCTACGGGAATGAGCAGTTCTTC. This translates into CASSLGDSYGNEQFF.

This chain uses TRBV29-1 with TRBJ1-1; weak D call: TRBD1 (5 bases). Germline CDR1 and CDR2: SQVTM and ANQGSEA. This CDR3 has 14 residues. V was pared by 7 bases and J by 7 bases, with 22 bases between. CDR3 loop: CSGWDGGRLIEAFF. CDR3 DNA: TGCAGCGGTTGGGACGGGGGGAGACTTATTGAAGCTTTCTTT.

V is TRBV9 and J is TRBJ1-6; TRBD1 might be the D (6 bases). Germline CDR1 SGDLS, CDR2 YYNGEE. Trimming took 2 bases from V and 5 from J, leaving 11 bases between them. The CDR3 has 15 residues. The CDR3 region has the DNA TGTGCCAGCAGCGTCCGGACAGCAAATAATTCACCCCTCCACTTT. Its protein product is CASSVRTANNSPLHF. The full variable domain, completed using reference TRBV9 and TRBJ1-6, is DSGVTQTPKHLITATGQRVTLRCSPRSGDLSVYWYQQSLDQGLQFLIQYYNGEERAKGNILERFSAQQFPDLHSELNLSSLELGDSALYFCASSVRTANNSPLHFGNGTRLTVT.

This clone showed up just a few times. V gene TRBV5-1 combines with J gene TRBJ1-2; TRBD1 matches 9 bases. Per germline, CDR1 SGHRS and CDR2 YFSETQ. The CDR3 extends over 14 amino acids. The ends lost 0 bases at V and 6 bases at J; junction bases unmatched: 3. DNA of the CDR3: TGCGCCAGCAGCTTGGGGGACAGGGAAAATGGCTACACCTTC. Protein product: CASSLGDRENGYTF.

The genes are TRBV19 and TRBJ1-4; TRBD1 matches 7 bases. The CDR3 sequence is 11 residues long. The J segment lost 12 bases and the V segment lost 6 bases, leaving 4 bases of the junction unmatched. The germline gives CDR1 LNHDA, CDR2 SQIVND (reference sequence). CDR3 nucleotide sequence: TGTGCCAGTAGGTTGACAGGGCAACTGTTTTTT. This codes for CASRLTGQLFF. The full variable domain, with the rest looked up from reference TRBV19 and TRBJ1-4, is DGGITQSPKYLFRKEGQNVTLSCEQNLNHDAMYWYRQDPGQGLRLIYYSQIVNDFQKGDIAEGYSVSREKKESFPLTVTSAQKNPTAFYLCASRLTGQLFFGSGTQLSVL.

This clone was counted between two and nine times. The chain employs TRBV10-1 and TRBJ2-7; a weak D match, TRBD1 (6 bases). The CDR3 has 14 residues. Trimming took 4 bases from V and 2 from J, leaving 12 bases between them. Germline V CDR1 and CDR2: WNHNN, SYGVQD (reference sequence). CDR3 sequence: CASSAQQGAYEQYF. The CDR3 nucleotides are TGCGCCAGCAGTGCCCAACAGGGCGCCTACGAGCAGTACTTC.

V and J are TRBV30 and TRBJ2-7; the match to TRBD1 covers 7 bases. CDR1 and CDR2 from the germline V gene are GTSNPN and SVGIG (reference sequence). J was trimmed by 4 bases and V by 2 bases; bases with no gene match: 8. The CDR3 is made up of 14 amino acids. CDR3: CAWSRETGPYEQYF. The CDR3 DNA follows: TGTGCCTGGAGTAGGGAGACAGGGCCATACGAGCAGTACTTC.

The chain uses TRBV19 and TRBJ1-2, with a possible D match to TRBD1 (6 bases). The CDR3 spans 13 residues. Germline loops: CDR1 LNHDA, CDR2 SQIVND (reference sequence). V lost 3 bases and J 4 bases, leaving 9 bases between the germline ends. CDR3 coding DNA: TGTGCCAGTAGTATCAGCAGGGGCTATGGCTACACCTTC. Protein product: CASSISRGYGYTF.

The V call is TRBV4-1, the J call TRBJ2-3, with D hard to call. In germline, CDR1 is MGHRA, CDR2 YSYEKL. This CDR3 is built from 16 residues. V lost 1 base, J lost 2 bases, and 13 bases lay in between. CDR3 loop: CASSQVAVPATDTQYF. In DNA form, the CDR3 reads TGCGCCAGCAGCCAAGTGGCGGTCCCGGCCACAGATACGCAGTATTTT.

The chain has TRBV12-3 or TRBV12-4 and TRBJ2-2; D not resolved. The CDR3 runs to 13 residues. The ends were cut back, 6 bases at V and 3 bases at J, with 8 bases in the middle. The CDR3 here is CASRSGDTGELFF. The CDR3 DNA follows: TGTGCCAGCAGGTCAGGCGACACCGGGGAGCTGTTTTTT.

The table lists this clone with a count of one. CDR3 nucleotide sequence: TGCGCCAGCAGCAGCGATAACACCGGGGAGCTGTTTTTT. This translates into CASSSDNTGELFF. The gene calls are TRBV5-1 and TRBJ2-2; no reliable D call. The germline V and J ends were trimmed by 4 bases and 2 bases, with 6 bases remaining between them. The V gene's germline CDR1 is SGHRS and CDR2 YFSETQ. This CDR3 comprises 13 residues.

The V and J genes are TRBV19 and TRBJ1-1, with a possible D match to TRBD1 (5 bases). Germline-derived CDR1 and CDR2 are LNHDA and SQIVND (reference sequence). This CDR3 is built from 14 residues. Between the trimmed V and J ends, which lost 7 bases and 4 bases, there was a span of 16 bases. The CDR3 sequence is CASKTGALSTEAFF. CDR3 DNA: TGTGCCAGTAAGACTGGGGCCCTGAGCACTGAAGCTTTCTTT. Complete variable domain (other parts from reference TRBV19 and TRBJ1-1): DGGITQSPKYLFRKEGQNVTLSCEQNLNHDAMYWYRQDPGQGLRLIYYSQIVNDFQKGDIAEGYSVSREKKESFPLTVTSAQKNPTAFYLCASKTGALSTEAFFGQGTRLTVV.

The chain joins TRBV6-5 to TRBJ2-1; 8 bases fit TRBD1. V lost 2 bases and J lost 7; bases outside the gene matches: 7. Germline CDR1 MNHEY, CDR2 SVGAGI. The CDR3 is 15 residues long. CDR3 nucleotides: TGTGCCAGCAGTTACACCGGACAGGGTAGGAATGAGCAGTTCTTC. This translates into CASSYTGQGRNEQFF.

The chain carries TRBV6-6 and TRBJ1-6; possibly TRBD1 for D (5 bases). CDR1 MNHNY and CDR2 SVGAGI come from the germline V gene (reference sequence). Trimming took off 8 bases at V and 7 bases at J, with 21 bases between the two ends. This CDR3 comprises 16 residues. The DNA of the CDR3 is TGTGCCAGCGACGCCCTACACCGCTCAGGGAATTCACCCCTCCACTTT. Protein: CASDALHRSGNSPLHF.

With regard to this clone: Other DNA sequences in the sample encode the same CDR3. The CDR3 nucleotides read TGCGCCAGCAGCCAAGGACGGGGCTCTGGAAACACCATATATTTT. Translated: CASSQGRGSGNTIYF. V is TRBV4-1 and J is TRBJ1-3; D unclear. Deletions cut 1 base from V and 0 bases from J, with 7 bases between. The CDR3 is 15 residues long. Per germline, CDR1 MGHRA and CDR2 YSYEKL.